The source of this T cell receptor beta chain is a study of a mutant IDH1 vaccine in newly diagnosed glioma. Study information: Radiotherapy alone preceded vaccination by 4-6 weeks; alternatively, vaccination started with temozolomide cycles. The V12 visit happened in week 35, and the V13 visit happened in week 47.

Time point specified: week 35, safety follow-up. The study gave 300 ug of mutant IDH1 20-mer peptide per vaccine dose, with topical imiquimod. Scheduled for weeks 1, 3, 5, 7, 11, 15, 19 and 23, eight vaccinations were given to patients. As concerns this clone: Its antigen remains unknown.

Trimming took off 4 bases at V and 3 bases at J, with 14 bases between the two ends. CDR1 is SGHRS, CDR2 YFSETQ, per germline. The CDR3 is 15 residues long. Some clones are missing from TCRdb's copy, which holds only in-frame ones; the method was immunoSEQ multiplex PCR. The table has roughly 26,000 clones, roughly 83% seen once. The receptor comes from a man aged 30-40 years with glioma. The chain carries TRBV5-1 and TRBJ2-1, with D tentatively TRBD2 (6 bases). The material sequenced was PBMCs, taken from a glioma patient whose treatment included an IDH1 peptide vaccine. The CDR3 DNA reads TGCGCCAGCAGCCCGGGTAGCGGAGACTACAATGAGCAGTTCTTC. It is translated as CASSPGSGDYNEQFF. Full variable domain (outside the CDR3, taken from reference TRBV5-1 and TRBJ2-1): KAGVTQTPRYLIKTRGQQVTLSCSPISGHRSVSWYQQTPGQGLQFLFEYFSETQRNKGNFPGRFSGRQFSNSRSEMNVSTLELGDSALYLCASSPGSGDYNEQFFGPGTRLTVL.